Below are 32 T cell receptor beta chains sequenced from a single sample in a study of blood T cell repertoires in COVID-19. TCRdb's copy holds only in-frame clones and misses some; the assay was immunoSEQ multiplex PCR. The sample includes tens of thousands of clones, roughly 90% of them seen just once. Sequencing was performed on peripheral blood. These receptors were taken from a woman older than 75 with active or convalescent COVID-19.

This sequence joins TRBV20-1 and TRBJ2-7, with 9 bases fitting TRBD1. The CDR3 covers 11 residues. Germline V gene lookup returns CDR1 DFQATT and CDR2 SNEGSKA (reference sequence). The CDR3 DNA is TGCAGGACAGGGGGACGTGGAGAGCAGTACTTC. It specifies CRTGGRGEQYF.

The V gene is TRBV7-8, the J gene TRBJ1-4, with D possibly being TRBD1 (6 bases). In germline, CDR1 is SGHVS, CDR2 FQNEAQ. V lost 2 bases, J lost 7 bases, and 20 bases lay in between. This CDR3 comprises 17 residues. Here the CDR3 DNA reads TGTGCCAGCAGCTTAACCTTGGGGCAGGGGACGGGTGAAAAACTGTTTTTT. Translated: CASSLTLGQGTGEKLFF.

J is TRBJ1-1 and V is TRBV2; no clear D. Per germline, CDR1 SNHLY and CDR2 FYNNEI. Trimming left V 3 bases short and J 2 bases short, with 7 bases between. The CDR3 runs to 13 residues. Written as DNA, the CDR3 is TGTGCCAGCAGTGATGAGGTAAACACTGAAGCTTTCTTT. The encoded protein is CASSDEVNTEAFF.

This chain's CDR3 is CASSLFSETQYF. DNA of the CDR3: TGTGCCAGCAGTTTATTTTCGGAGACCCAGTACTTC. The rearrangement links TRBV28 to TRBJ2-5; no clear D. Between the trimmed V and J ends, which lost 1 base and 5 bases, there was a span of 5 bases. The CDR3 has 12 amino acids. The V gene's germline CDR1 is MDHEN and CDR2 SYDVKM.

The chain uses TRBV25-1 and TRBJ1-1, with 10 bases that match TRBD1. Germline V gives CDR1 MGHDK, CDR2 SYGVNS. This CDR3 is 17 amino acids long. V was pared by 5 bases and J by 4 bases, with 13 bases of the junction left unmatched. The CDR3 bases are TGTGCCAGCAGTCCACTCACAGGGGGACAGGGGAGCACTGAAGCTTTCTTT. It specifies CASSPLTGGQGSTEAFF.

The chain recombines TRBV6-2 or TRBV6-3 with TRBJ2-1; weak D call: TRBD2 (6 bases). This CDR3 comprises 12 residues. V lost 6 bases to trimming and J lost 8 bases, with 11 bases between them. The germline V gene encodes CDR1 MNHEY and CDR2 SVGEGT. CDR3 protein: CASSTLAHEQFF. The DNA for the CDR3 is TGTGCCAGCAGCACACTAGCCCATGAGCAGTTCTTC.

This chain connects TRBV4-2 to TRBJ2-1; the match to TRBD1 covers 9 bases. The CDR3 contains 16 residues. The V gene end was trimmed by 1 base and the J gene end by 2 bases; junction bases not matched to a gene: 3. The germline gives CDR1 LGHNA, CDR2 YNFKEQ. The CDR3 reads CASSQGGQGTYNEQFF. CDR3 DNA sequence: TGTGCCAGCAGCCAAGGCGGACAGGGGACCTACAATGAGCAGTTCTTC.

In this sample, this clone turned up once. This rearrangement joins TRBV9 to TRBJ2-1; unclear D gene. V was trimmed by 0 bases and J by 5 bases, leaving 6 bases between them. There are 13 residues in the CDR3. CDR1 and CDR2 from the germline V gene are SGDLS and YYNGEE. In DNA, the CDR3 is TGTGCCAGCAGCGTAGGTAGCCACAATGAGCAGTTCTTC. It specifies CASSVGSHNEQFF.

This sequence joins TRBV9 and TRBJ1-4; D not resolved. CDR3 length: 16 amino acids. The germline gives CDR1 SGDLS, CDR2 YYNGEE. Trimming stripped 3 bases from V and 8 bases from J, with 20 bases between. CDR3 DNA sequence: TGTGCCAGCAGCGCTACAATCTCCTCGGGGAGCGAAAAACTGTTTTTT. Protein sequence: CASSATISSGSEKLFF. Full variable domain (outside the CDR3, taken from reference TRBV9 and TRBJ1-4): DSGVTQTPKHLITATGQRVTLRCSPRSGDLSVYWYQQSLDQGLQFLIQYYNGEERAKGNILERFSAQQFPDLHSELNLSSLELGDSALYFCASSATISSGSEKLFFGSGTQLSVL.

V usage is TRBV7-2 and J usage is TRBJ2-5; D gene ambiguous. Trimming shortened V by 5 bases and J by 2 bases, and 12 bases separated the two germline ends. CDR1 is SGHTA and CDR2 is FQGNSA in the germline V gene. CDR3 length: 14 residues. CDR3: CASSPKQLQETQYF. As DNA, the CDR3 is TGTGCCAGCAGCCCTAAACAGTTACAAGAGACCCAGTACTTC.

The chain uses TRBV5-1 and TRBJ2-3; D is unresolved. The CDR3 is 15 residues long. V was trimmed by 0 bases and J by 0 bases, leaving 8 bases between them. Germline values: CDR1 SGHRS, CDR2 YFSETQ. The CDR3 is CASSLGASSTDTQYF. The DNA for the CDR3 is TGCGCCAGCAGCTTGGGGGCGTCTAGCACAGATACGCAGTATTTT.

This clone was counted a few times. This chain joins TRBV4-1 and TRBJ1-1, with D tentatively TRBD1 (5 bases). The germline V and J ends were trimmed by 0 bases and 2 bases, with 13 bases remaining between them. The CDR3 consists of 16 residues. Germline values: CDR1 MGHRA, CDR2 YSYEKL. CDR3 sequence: CASSQEEGRLNTEAFF. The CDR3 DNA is TGCGCCAGCAGCCAAGAGGAGGGGAGACTTAACACTGAAGCTTTCTTT.

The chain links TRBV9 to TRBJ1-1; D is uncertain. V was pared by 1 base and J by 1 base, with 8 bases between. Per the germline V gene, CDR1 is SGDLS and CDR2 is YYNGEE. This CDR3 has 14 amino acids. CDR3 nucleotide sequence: TGTGCCAGCAGCGTACTTCAGGAGAACACTGAAGCTTTCTTT. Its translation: CASSVLQENTEAFF.

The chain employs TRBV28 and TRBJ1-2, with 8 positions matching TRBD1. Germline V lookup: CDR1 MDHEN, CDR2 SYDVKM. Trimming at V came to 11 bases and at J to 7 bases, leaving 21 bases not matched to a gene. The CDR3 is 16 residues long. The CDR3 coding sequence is TGTGCCTCGGTGGGGCAGGGGGCACTTAAAGAGGGTGGCTACACCTTC. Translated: CASVGQGALKEGGYTF.

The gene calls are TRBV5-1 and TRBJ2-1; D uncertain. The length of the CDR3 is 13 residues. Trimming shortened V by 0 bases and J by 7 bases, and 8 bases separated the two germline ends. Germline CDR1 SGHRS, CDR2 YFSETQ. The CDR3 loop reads CASSLVSINEQFF. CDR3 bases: TGCGCCAGCAGCTTGGTTTCTATAAATGAGCAGTTCTTC.

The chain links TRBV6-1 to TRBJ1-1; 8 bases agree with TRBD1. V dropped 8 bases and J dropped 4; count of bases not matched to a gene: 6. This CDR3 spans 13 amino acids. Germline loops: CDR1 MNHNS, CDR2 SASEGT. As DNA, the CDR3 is TGTGCCAGCTCGGACAGGGATGGCACTGAAGCTTTCTTT. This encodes CASSDRDGTEAFF.

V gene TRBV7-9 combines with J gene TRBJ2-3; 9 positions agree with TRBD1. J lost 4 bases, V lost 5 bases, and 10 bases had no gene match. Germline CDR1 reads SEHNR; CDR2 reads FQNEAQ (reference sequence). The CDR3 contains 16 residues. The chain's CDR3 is CASSPRRTGDADTQYF. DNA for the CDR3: TGTGCCAGCAGCCCGCGGCGGACAGGGGACGCAGATACGCAGTATTTT. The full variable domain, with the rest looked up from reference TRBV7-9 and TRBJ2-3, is DTGVSQNPRHKITKRGQNVTFRCDPISEHNRLYWYRQTLGQGPEFLTYFQNEAQLEKSRLLSDRFSAERPKGSFSTLEIQRTEQGDSAMYLCASSPRRTGDADTQYFGPGTRLTVL.

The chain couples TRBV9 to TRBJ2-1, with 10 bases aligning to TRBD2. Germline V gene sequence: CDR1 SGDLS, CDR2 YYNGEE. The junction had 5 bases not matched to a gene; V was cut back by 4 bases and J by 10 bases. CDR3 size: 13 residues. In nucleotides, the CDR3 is TGTGCCAGCAGCACAACTAGCGGGGCGGAGCAGTTCTTC. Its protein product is CASSTTSGAEQFF.

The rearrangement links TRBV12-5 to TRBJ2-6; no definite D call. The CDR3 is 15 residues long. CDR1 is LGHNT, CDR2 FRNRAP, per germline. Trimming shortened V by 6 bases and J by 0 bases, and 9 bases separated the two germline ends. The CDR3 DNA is TGTGCTAGTGGCCCAGGAACCTCTGGGGCCAACGTCCTGACTTTC. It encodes CASGPGTSGANVLTF.

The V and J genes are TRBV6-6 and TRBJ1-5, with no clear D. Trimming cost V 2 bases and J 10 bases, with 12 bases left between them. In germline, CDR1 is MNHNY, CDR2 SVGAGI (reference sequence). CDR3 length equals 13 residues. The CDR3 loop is CASSYGSPSPQHF. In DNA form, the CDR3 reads TGTGCCAGCAGTTACGGGAGTCCCTCACCCCAGCATTTT.

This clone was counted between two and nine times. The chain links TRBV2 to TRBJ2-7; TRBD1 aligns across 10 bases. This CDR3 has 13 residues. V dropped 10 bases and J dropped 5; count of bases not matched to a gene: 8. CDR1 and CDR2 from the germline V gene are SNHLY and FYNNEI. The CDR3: CAITRQGADEQYF. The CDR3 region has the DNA TGTGCCATCACGAGACAGGGGGCAGACGAGCAGTACTTC.

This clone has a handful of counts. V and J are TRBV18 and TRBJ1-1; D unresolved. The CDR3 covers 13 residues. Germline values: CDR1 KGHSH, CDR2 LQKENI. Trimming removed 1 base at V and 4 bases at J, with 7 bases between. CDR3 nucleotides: TGTGCCAGCTCACCACGCACTGGCACTGAAGCTTTCTTT. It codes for CASSPRTGTEAFF.

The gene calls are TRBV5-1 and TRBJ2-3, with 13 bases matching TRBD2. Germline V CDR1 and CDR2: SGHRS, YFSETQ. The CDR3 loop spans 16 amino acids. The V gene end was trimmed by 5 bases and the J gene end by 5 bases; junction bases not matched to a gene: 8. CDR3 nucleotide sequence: TGCGCCAGCAGGGATACTAGCGGGAGGGCCGGAGATACGCAGTATTTT. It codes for CASRDTSGRAGDTQYF.

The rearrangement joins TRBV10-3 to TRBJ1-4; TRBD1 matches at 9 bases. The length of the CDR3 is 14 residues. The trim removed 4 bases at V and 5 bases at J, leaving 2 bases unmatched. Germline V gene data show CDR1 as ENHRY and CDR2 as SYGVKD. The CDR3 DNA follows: TGTGCCATCAGTGCGACAGGGGGAAATGAAAAACTGTTTTTT. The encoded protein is CAISATGGNEKLFF.

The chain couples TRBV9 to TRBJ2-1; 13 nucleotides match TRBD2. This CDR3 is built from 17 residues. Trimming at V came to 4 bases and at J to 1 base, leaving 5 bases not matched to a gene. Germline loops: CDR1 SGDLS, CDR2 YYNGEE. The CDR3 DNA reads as TGTGCCAGCAGCCCTCGACTAGCGGGAGGTTCCTACAATGAGCAGTTCTTC. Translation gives CASSPRLAGGSYNEQFF.

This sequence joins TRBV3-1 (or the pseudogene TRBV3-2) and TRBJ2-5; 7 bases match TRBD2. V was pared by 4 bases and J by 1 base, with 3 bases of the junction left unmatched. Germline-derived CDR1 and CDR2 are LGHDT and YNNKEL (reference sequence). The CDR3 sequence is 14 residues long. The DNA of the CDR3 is TGTGCCAGCAGCCCTAGCGGAATCCAAGAGACCCAGTACTTC. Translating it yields CASSPSGIQETQYF.

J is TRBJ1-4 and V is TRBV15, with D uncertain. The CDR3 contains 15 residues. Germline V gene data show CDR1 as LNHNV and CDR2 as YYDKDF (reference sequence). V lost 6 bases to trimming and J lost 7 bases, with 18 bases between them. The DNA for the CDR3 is TGTGCCACCAGAAGGGAGGCACAGAGTGGTGAAAAACTGTTTTTT. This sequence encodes CATRREAQSGEKLFF.

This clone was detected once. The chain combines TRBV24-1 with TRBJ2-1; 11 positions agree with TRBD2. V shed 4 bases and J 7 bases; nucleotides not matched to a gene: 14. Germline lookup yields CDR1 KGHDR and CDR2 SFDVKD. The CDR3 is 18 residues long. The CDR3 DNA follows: TGTGCCACCAGTGACCATACTAGCGGGAGCTCACTTTCGAATGAGCAGTTCTTC. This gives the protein CATSDHTSGSSLSNEQFF.

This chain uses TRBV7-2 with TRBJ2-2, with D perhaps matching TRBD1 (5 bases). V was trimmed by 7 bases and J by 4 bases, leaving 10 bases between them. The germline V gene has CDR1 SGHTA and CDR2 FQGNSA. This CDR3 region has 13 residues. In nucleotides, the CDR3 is TGTGCCAGCAAGAGACAGACCACCGGGGAGCTGTTTTTT. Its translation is CASKRQTTGELFF.

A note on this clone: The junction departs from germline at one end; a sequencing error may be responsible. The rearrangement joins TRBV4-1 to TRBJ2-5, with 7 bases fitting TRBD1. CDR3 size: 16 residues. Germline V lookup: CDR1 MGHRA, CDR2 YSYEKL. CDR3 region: CASSQDTDRDRETRYF. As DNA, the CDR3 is TGCGCCAGCAGCCAAGATACCGACAGGGATCGAGAGACCCGGTACTTC.

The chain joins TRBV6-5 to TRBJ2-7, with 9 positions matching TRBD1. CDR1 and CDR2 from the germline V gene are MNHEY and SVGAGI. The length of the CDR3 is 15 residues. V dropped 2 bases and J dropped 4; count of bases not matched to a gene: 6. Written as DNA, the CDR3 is TGTGCCAGCAGTTACCCACGACAGGGGGTTTACGAGCAGTACTTC. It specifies CASSYPRQGVYEQYF.

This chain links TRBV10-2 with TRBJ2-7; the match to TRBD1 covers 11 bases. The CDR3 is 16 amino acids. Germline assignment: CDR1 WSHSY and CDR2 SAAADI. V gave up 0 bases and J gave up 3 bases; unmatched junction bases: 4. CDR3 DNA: TGCGCCAGCAGTGAGTCGATAGGGACAGGGGGCTACGAGCAGTACTTC. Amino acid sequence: CASSESIGTGGYEQYF.